This T cell receptor beta chain was recovered during a study of blood T cell repertoires in COVID-19. Study-wide context: Samples representing acute and convalescent COVID-19 were sourced from the United States, Italy and Spain. PBMCs, B-cell-depleted T cells, or T cells provided the cDNA or gDNA that made up the material.

In the original processing: Using reference gene primer amplification, nucleated cell counts were estimated. The assay was immunoSEQ multiplex PCR, and TCRdb's table has in-frame clones only and misses some. V and J calls and clone size are those listed in that table; D and trimming were worked out from the DNA. The profile covers a few hundred thousand clones, with around 87% appearing a single time and around 8% taken by the ten largest. The sequencing input was peripheral blood. This receptor was obtained from a woman in her 50s who had recovered from COVID-19.

CDR3 loop: CASSQEGAPEAFF. The CDR3 DNA follows: TGTGCCAGCAGCCAAGAGGGGGCCCCTGAAGCTTTCTTT. The gene calls are TRBV14 and TRBJ1-1; D perhaps matches TRBD1 (6 bases). Per the germline V gene, CDR1 is SGHDN and CDR2 is FVKESK. This CDR3 has 13 residues. V lost 0 bases and J lost 6, with 8 bases in between.